Listed here are 26 T cell receptor beta chains from one sample, sequenced in a study of shared clonotypes between healthy human individuals. Some clones are missing from TCRdb's copy, which holds only in-frame ones; the method was immunoSEQ multiplex PCR. Altogether about 2 million clones are present, less than 95% being singletons, with the ten largest covering 1% to 1.5%. CD45RO-negative cells were positively selected for CCR7, leaving out terminally differentiated effector memory CD45RA+ cells. Source material: naive CD8+ T cells sorted from blood. Receptor source: a man between 18 and 35 years old in good health.

V and J are TRBV27 and TRBJ1-4, with TRBD1 matching 7 bases. The CDR3 consists of 15 residues. The trim removed 3 bases at V and 5 bases at J, leaving 6 bases unmatched. The germline gives CDR1 MNHEY, CDR2 SMNVEV (reference sequence). The CDR3 sequence is CASSLGQPFNEKLFF. The CDR3 DNA reads as TGTGCCAGCAGTTTGGGACAGCCCTTCAATGAAAAACTGTTTTTT.

This clone was seen once. This chain joins TRBV5-1 and TRBJ2-7; no firm D call. V lost 5 bases, J lost 4 bases, and 10 bases lay in between. CDR3 length equals 12 residues. Germline loops: CDR1 SGHRS, CDR2 YFSETQ. The CDR3 sequence: CASSIDGYEQYF. The CDR3 DNA reads as TGCGCCAGCAGTATTGACGGATACGAGCAGTACTTC.

With respect to this clone: Distinct nucleotide sequences in the sample also encode this CDR3. The chain combines TRBV4-1 with TRBJ1-3, with a tentative D call TRBD1 (6 bases). CDR1 and CDR2 from the germline V gene are MGHRA and YSYEKL. The CDR3 consists of 14 residues. Trimming took 1 base from V and 3 from J, leaving 7 bases between them. The CDR3, as DNA: TGCGCCAGCAGCCAAGTAGGGGGTGGAAACACCATATATTTT. This codes for CASSQVGGGNTIYF.

This clone has just a few counts. The sample holds other DNA sequences that translate to the same CDR3. The chain carries TRBV7-9 and TRBJ2-7; maybe TRBD1 (5 bases). Germline CDR1 and CDR2: SEHNR and FQNEAQ (reference sequence). CDR3 size: 13 residues. V lost 1 base and J lost 2, with 6 bases in between. The CDR3 DNA reads as TGTGCCAGCAGCTTAGGGGGCACCTACGAGCAGTACTTC. Its protein product is CASSLGGTYEQYF.

A word on this clone: The sample holds other DNA sequences that translate to the same CDR3. The rearrangement links TRBV7-6 to TRBJ2-7; unclear D gene. Between the trimmed V and J ends, which lost 1 base and 4 bases, there was a span of 8 bases. Germline lookup yields CDR1 SGHVS and CDR2 FNYEAQ. The CDR3 consists of 13 residues. The CDR3 here is CASSLERSYEQYF. DNA of the CDR3: TGTGCCAGCAGCTTAGAACGGTCTTACGAGCAGTACTTC.

The CDR3 is CAWSDGAGNGELFF. The CDR3 DNA is TGTGCCTGGAGTGACGGGGCCGGCAACGGGGAGCTGTTTTTT. The rearrangement joins TRBV30 to TRBJ2-2; D is tentatively TRBD1 or TRBD2 (5 bases each). The germline gives CDR1 GTSNPN, CDR2 SVGIG (reference sequence). Trimming pared 1 base from V and 7 bases from J, leaving 13 bases between. The CDR3 sequence is 14 residues long.

The chain combines TRBV25-1 with TRBJ2-1, with no clear D. The CDR3 spans 16 residues. Trimming took off 2 bases at V and 6 bases at J, with 17 bases between the two ends. The germline V gene encodes CDR1 MGHDK and CDR2 SYGVNS. The CDR3: CASSEDLRSHRNEQFF. In nucleotides, the CDR3 is TGTGCCAGCAGTGAAGATCTACGGAGCCACCGCAATGAGCAGTTCTTC.

V gene TRBV9 combines with J gene TRBJ2-2, with D unresolved. Germline CDR1 is SGDLS and CDR2 is YYNGEE. The length of the CDR3 is 13 residues. Trimming cost V 3 bases and J 6 bases, with 9 bases left between them. CDR3 protein: CASSATYSGELFF. CDR3 sequence (DNA): TGTGCCAGCAGCGCCACCTACTCCGGGGAGCTGTTTTTT.

The genes are TRBV13 and TRBJ2-3; TRBD2 aligns across 11 bases. The trim removed 0 bases at V and 1 base at J, leaving 9 bases unmatched. The CDR3 contains 19 residues. Germline V gene data show CDR1 as PRHDT and CDR2 as FYEKMQ (reference sequence). The CDR3 region is CASSLGLDLAGGRTDTQYF. The CDR3, as DNA: TGTGCCAGCAGCTTAGGCCTGGATCTAGCGGGAGGACGCACAGATACGCAGTATTTT. The full variable domain, its missing parts supplied by reference TRBV13 and TRBJ2-3, is AAGVIQSPRHLIKEKRETATLKCYPIPRHDTVYWYQQGPGQDPQFLISFYEKMQSDKGSIPDRFSAQQFSDYHSELNMSSLELGDSALYFCASSLGLDLAGGRTDTQYFGPGTRLTVL.

The rearrangement links TRBV27 to TRBJ1-1; D ambiguous. Germline values: CDR1 MNHEY, CDR2 SMNVEV (reference sequence). V gave up 6 bases and J gave up 4 bases, with 12 bases separating them. This CDR3 comprises 13 residues. The CDR3 loop is CASRTWGATEAFF. The CDR3 nucleotides are TGTGCCAGCAGAACATGGGGAGCCACTGAAGCTTTCTTT.

The chain employs TRBV5-1 and TRBJ2-5; 9 bases map to TRBD1. Germline V lookup: CDR1 SGHRS, CDR2 YFSETQ. Trimming removed 1 base from V and 5 bases from J; junction bases left unmatched: 15. This CDR3 has 18 amino acids. This chain's CDR3 is CASSLNRGRVGFRETQYF. For the CDR3, the DNA is TGCGCCAGCAGCTTGAACAGGGGGCGGGTAGGATTTAGGGAGACCCAGTACTTC.

This clone was detected only once. The chain recombines TRBV7-9 with TRBJ2-2; D gene uncertain. This CDR3 is 15 amino acids long. The germline gives CDR1 SEHNR, CDR2 FQNEAQ (reference sequence). V lost 4 bases to trimming and J lost 2 bases, with 11 bases between them. The CDR3 region is CASSSDPRNTGELFF. The CDR3 region has the DNA TGTGCCAGCAGCTCAGACCCACGAAACACCGGGGAGCTGTTTTTT.

This chain links TRBV5-6 with TRBJ2-3, with 7 bases lining up with TRBD2. This CDR3 contains 16 residues. Per the germline V gene, CDR1 is SGHDT and CDR2 is YYEEEE. The ends lost 4 bases at V and 2 bases at J; junction bases unmatched: 10. The CDR3 nucleotides are TGTGCCAGCAGCCCTCTAGCGGTCCTAAACACAGATACGCAGTATTTT. This translates into CASSPLAVLNTDTQYF.

V is TRBV19 and J is TRBJ2-7; 7 nucleotides match TRBD2. There are 12 residues in the CDR3. Germline values: CDR1 LNHDA, CDR2 SQIVND (reference sequence). V dropped 7 bases and J dropped 3; count of bases not matched to a gene: 3. CDR3 DNA sequence: TGTGCCAGTACAGCGGGAAACTACGAGCAGTACTTC. Its protein product is CASTAGNYEQYF.

Notes on this clone: The identical CDR3 is also encoded by other nucleotide sequences in the sample. DNA for the CDR3: TGTGCCAGTAGTATAGACATGAACACTGAAGCTTTCTTT. The encoded protein is CASSIDMNTEAFF. J is TRBJ1-1 and V is TRBV19, with no clear D. V lost 0 bases to trimming and J lost 0 bases, with 2 bases between them. Germline values: CDR1 LNHDA, CDR2 SQIVND (reference sequence). The CDR3 consists of 13 residues. Together with reference TRBV19 and TRBJ1-1, the CDR3 gives the full variable domain: DGGITQSPKYLFRKEGQNVTLSCEQNLNHDAMYWYRQDPGQGLRLIYYSQIVNDFQKGDIAEGYSVSREKKESFPLTVTSAQKNPTAFYLCASSIDMNTEAFFGQGTRLTVV.

This chain's CDR3 is CASSYYGFSGANVLTF. The CDR3 DNA sequence: TGTGCCAGCAGTTATTACGGATTCTCTGGGGCCAACGTCCTGACTTTC. The rearrangement joins TRBV6-5 to TRBJ2-6; D not certain. Germline V lookup: CDR1 MNHEY, CDR2 SVGAGI. The CDR3 is made up of 16 amino acids. V was clipped by 3 bases and J by 0 bases, with 9 bases between them.

The chain is built from TRBV2 and TRBJ2-7; TRBD1 matches at 7 bases. The CDR3 contains 14 residues. Germline CDR1 reads SNHLY; CDR2 reads FYNNEI. Germline trimming cut 6 bases from V and 5 bases from J; bases unmatched to any gene: 10. The CDR3 coding sequence is TGTGCCAGCAGGGACCGTGACAGGGTTCACGAGCAGTACTTC. Translated: CASRDRDRVHEQYF.

The chain has TRBV11-1 and TRBJ2-7; D is uncertain. The CDR3 is made up of 13 amino acids. V was pared by 0 bases and J by 9 bases, with 12 bases between. Germline assignment: CDR1 SGHAT and CDR2 FQDESV (reference sequence). The CDR3 DNA sequence: TGTGCCAGCAGCTTAGCCCCCAATAACGGGCAGTACTTC. Its protein product is CASSLAPNNGQYF.

This clone appeared once. The chain recombines TRBV10-3 with TRBJ1-2; D is ambiguous. Germline V CDR1 and CDR2: ENHRY, SYGVKD. The CDR3 covers 14 residues. V lost 0 bases and J lost 5, with 10 bases in between. The CDR3 bases are TGTGCCATCAGTGAGTCAGGGCTCGGGTATGGCTACACCTTC. As protein: CAISESGLGYGYTF.

The rearrangement joins TRBV28 to TRBJ2-5; tentative D call: TRBD1 (6 bases). V was cut by 5 bases and J by 4 bases, with 8 bases left in between. Germline assignment: CDR1 MDHEN and CDR2 SYDVKM. The CDR3 sequence is 12 residues long. The CDR3 loop reads CASSLQGETQYF. The CDR3 DNA is TGTGCCAGCAGTCTACAGGGAGAGACCCAGTACTTC.

The V and J genes are TRBV2 and TRBJ2-1; D tentatively fits TRBD1 or TRBD2 (6 bases each). With 10 bases removed from V and 3 bases from J, the gap between germline ends came to 19 bases. In germline, CDR1 is SNHLY, CDR2 FYNNEI. The CDR3 has 15 residues. The CDR3 loop reads CATTPTGGHYNEQFF. CDR3 DNA sequence: TGTGCCACCACTCCCACCGGGGGCCACTACAATGAGCAGTTCTTC.

This chain joins TRBV28 and TRBJ2-3, with unresolved D. Between the trimmed V and J ends, which lost 3 bases and 3 bases, there was a span of 13 bases. Germline-derived CDR1 and CDR2 are MDHEN and SYDVKM. CDR3 length: 15 residues. CDR3 sequence (DNA): TGTGCCAGCAGTTTCTCCCTAGACGGAACAGATACGCAGTATTTT. Its protein product is CASSFSLDGTDTQYF.

The chain recombines TRBV19 with TRBJ2-2; D remains unclear. V gave up 5 bases and J gave up 0 bases, with 7 bases separating them. This CDR3 region has 14 residues. Germline CDR1 and CDR2: LNHDA and SQIVND (reference sequence). The CDR3 loop reads CASSFGPNTGELFF. The CDR3 DNA follows: TGTGCCAGTAGTTTCGGTCCGAACACCGGGGAGCTGTTTTTT.

This chain links TRBV28 with TRBJ1-2; 8 bases are shared with TRBD1. V was pared by 3 bases and J by 0 bases, with 12 bases of the junction left unmatched. Germline V gene sequence: CDR1 MDHEN, CDR2 SYDVKM. This CDR3 has 18 amino acids. CDR3 loop: CASSFRQGIWVPNYGYTF. CDR3 sequence (DNA): TGTGCCAGCAGTTTCCGACAGGGGATATGGGTGCCTAACTATGGCTACACCTTC.

The chain joins TRBV7-9 to TRBJ2-2; 7 nucleotides match TRBD2. Per germline, CDR1 SEHNR and CDR2 FQNEAQ (reference sequence). Losses at the gene ends were 5 bases for V and 3 bases for J; bases not matched to a gene: 12. The CDR3 is 17 amino acids. CDR3 bases: TGTGCCAGCAGCGATAACTTTGGCGGGAGCGACACCGGGGAGCTGTTTTTT. It codes for CASSDNFGGSDTGELFF. Full variable domain (rest looked up from reference TRBV7-9 and TRBJ2-2): DTGVSQNPRHKITKRGQNVTFRCDPISEHNRLYWYRQTLGQGPEFLTYFQNEAQLEKSRLLSDRFSAERPKGSFSTLEIQRTEQGDSAMYLCASSDNFGGSDTGELFFGEGSRLTVL.

V gene TRBV7-2 combines with J gene TRBJ1-6; no reliable D call. From germline, CDR1 is SGHTA and CDR2 FQGNSA. CDR3 length equals 16 residues. Trimming took 3 bases from V and 7 from J, leaving 16 bases between them. The CDR3 sequence is CASSFGGEGLNSPLHF. The CDR3 coding sequence is TGTGCCAGCAGCTTCGGTGGGGAGGGTTTGAATTCACCCCTCCACTTT. Drawing the rest from reference TRBV7-2 and TRBJ1-6, the complete variable domain is GAGVSQSPSNKVTEKGKDVELRCDPISGHTALYWYRQSLGQGLEFLIYFQGNSAPDKSGLPSDRFSAERTGGSVSTLTIQRTQQEDSAVYLCASSFGGEGLNSPLHFGNGTRLTVT.